The clone carrying this T cell receptor (beta chain) was found once. Its antigen is still unknown. This sample is drawn from a study of shared clonotypes between healthy human individuals. Study as a whole: A few men and two women, aged 18 to 49, were donors. Points from the study as a whole: Read depth was anticipated to influence clonotype sharing among donors. Sampling covered blood only; tissue repertoires likely differ.

Losses at the gene ends were 8 bases for V and 2 bases for J; bases not matched to a gene: 9. The CDR3 sequence is 15 residues long. From germline, CDR1 is MNHNS and CDR2 SASEGT. Several immunoSEQ plates received, in even portions, the genomic DNA of each subset. Sequenced by immunoSEQ multiplex PCR; TCRdb stores in-frame clones only, minus some. The sample holds 740,000 or so clones; less than 80% are singletons and the top ten take around 1.8%. The specimen was memory CD4+ T cells sorted from blood. Described subset: CD45RA-negative fraction. The J gene is TRBJ1-2, the V gene TRBV6-1; 9 nucleotides align to TRBD1. This receptor was obtained from a woman aged 25 to 39 in good health. The CDR3 nucleotides are TGTGCCAGCGACGTCATAGGACAGGGGAACTATGGCTACACCTTC. It encodes CASDVIGQGNYGYTF.